This TCR beta chain came from a study of T cell changes during pregnancy in multiple sclerosis. This CDR3 spans 13 amino acids. V gave up 6 bases and J gave up 2 bases, with 8 bases separating them. The germline V gene encodes CDR1 MNHEY and CDR2 SVGAGI. TCRdb keeps only in-frame clones here, not all; method: immunoSEQ multiplex PCR. The table includes 83,000 or so clones, 90% to 95% detected once. The clonotype was recovered from a female donor in good health, enrolled as a control in a pregnancy study. Sequenced material: peripheral blood, taken after pregnancy. The chain is built from TRBV6-5 and TRBJ1-3; D is possibly TRBD1 (5 bases). The CDR3 nucleotides are TGTGCCAGCAGCCCAGGGCCTGGAAACACCATATATTTT. Translation: CASSPGPGNTIYF.